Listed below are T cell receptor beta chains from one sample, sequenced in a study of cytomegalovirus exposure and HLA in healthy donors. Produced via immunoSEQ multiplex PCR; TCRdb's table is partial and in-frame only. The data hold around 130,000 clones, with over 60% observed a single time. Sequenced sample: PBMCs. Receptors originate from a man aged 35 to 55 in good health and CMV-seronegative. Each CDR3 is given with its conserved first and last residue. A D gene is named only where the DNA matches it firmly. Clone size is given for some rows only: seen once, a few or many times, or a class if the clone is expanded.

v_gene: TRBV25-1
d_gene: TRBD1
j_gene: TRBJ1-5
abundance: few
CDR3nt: TGTGCCACCGTCCACAGGGGGTATCAGCCCCAGCATTTT
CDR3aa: CATVHRGYQPQHF

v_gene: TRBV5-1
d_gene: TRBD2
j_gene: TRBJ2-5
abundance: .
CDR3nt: TGCGCCAGCAGCTTGGGGGGAGGGGACCAAGAGACCCAGTACTTC
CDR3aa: CASSLGGGDQETQYF

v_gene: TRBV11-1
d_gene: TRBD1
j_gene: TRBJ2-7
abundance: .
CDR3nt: TGTGCCAGCAGTCCGGTAGGGGGCACCTACGAGCAGTACTTC
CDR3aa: CASSPVGGTYEQYF

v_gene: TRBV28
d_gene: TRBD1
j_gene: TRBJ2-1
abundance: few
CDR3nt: TGTGCCAGCAGTTTATTAGGGGACAGATCTGTCAATGAGCAGTTCTTC
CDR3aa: CASSLLGDRSVNEQFF

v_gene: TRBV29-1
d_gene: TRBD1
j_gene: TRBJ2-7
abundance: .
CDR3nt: TGCAGCGTCAGAGGACAGGACCTCTACGAGCAGTACTTC
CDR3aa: CSVRGQDLYEQYF

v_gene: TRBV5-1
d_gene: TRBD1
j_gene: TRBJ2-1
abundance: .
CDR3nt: TGCGCCAGCAGAACACCACAGGGGGCCATCAGGGAAGGGGATGAGCAGTTCTTC
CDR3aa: CASRTPQGAIREGDEQFF

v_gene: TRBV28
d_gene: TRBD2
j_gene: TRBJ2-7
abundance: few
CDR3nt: TGTGCCAGCAGCCAGGTGGGACTAGCTTTGGGCGAGCAGTACTTC
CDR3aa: CASSQVGLALGEQYF

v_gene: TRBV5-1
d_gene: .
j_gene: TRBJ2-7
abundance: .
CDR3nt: TGCGCCAGCAGCTTCGACGGACTCTCCTACGAGCAGTACTTC
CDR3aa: CASSFDGLSYEQYF

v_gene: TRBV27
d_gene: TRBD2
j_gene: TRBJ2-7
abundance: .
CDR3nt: TGTGCCAGCAGTTTCGGAGCGGGAGGCACCTACGAGCAGTACTTC
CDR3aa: CASSFGAGGTYEQYF

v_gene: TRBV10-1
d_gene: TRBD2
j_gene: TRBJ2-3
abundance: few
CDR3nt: TGCGCCATACCCGGAGTAGCGGGAGACCCTCGCTTCACAGATACGCAGTATTTT
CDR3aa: CAIPGVAGDPRFTDTQYF

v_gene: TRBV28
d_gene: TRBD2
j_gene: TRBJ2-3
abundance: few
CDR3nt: TGTGCCAGCAGTTTCGGGGGGGCCACAGATACGCAGTATTTT
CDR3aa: CASSFGGATDTQYF

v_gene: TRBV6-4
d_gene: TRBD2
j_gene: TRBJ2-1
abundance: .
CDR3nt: TGTGCCAGCAGCGGGACTAGCGGGGAGGTAGGCTCCTACAATGAGCAGTTCTTC
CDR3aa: CASSGTSGEVGSYNEQFF

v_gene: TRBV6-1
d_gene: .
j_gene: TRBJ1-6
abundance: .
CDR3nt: TGTGCCAGCAGGGGGGGTGGGCTTTCACCCCTCCACTTT
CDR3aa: CASRGGGLSPLHF

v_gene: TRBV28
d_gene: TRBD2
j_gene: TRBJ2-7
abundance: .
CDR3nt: TGTGCCAGCATACTAGCGCGAAGCTCCTACGAGCAGTACTTC
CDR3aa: CASILARSSYEQYF

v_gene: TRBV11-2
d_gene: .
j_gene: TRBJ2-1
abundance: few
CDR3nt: TGTGCCAGCAGCTTAGTTGGCGGTACCTACAATGAGCAGTTCTTC
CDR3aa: CASSLVGGTYNEQFF

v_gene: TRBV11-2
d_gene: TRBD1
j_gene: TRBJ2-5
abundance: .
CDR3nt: TGTGCCAGCAGCTTAGGGACAGGGGTAGAGACCCAGTACTTC
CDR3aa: CASSLGTGVETQYF

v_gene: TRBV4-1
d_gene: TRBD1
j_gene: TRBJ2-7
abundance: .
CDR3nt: TGCGCCAGCAGCCAAGGCCAGGGGGCTTACGAGCAGTACTTC
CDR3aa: CASSQGQGAYEQYF

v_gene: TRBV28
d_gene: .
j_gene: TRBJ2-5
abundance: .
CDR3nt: TGTGCCAGCAGGGGGATCGGGGGAGACCAAGAGACCCAGTACTTC
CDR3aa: CASRGIGGDQETQYF

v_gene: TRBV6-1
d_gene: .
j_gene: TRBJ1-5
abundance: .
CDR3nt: TGTGCCAGCAGTGAAGCCGGGGGGAATCAGCCCCAGCATTTT
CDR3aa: CASSEAGGNQPQHF

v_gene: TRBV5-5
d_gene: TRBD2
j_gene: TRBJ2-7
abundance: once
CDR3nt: TGTGCCAGCAGCACCCAGGGACTAGCGGGGGGGCCCCAGTACTTC
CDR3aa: CASSTQGLAGGPQYF

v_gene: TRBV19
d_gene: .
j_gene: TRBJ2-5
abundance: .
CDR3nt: TGTGCCAGTAACGGGGGGCACCAAGAGACCCAGTACTTC
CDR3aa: CASNGGHQETQYF

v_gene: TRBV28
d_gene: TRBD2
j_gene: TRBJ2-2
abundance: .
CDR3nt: TGTGCCAGCAGTTTCCGCGGGAGACGCACCGGGGAGCTGTTTTTT
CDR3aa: CASSFRGRRTGELFF

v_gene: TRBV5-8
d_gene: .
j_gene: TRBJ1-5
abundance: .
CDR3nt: TGTGCCAGCAGCTTGGAGGGGTACAGCAATCAGCCCCAGCATTTT
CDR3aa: CASSLEGYSNQPQHF

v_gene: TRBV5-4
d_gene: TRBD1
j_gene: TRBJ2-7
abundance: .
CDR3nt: TGTGCCAGCAGCTACGACAGGGGGACCTACGAGCAGTACTTC
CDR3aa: CASSYDRGTYEQYF

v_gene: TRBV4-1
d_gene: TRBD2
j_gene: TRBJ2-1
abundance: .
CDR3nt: TGCGCCAGCAGCCCCCGAGAGGGGAGTCCAGCGGGAGGGAGTGAGCAGTTCTTC
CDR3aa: CASSPREGSPAGGSEQFF

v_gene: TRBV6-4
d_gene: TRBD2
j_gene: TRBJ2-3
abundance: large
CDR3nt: TGTGCCAGCAGTGACTCGGCCGGGGGGGCGACAGATACGCAGTATTTT
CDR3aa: CASSDSAGGATDTQYF

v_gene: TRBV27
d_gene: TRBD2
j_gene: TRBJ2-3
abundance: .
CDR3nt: TGTGCCAGCAGTGATGGGACTAGCGGGAGCACAGATACGCAGTATTTT
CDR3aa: CASSDGTSGSTDTQYF

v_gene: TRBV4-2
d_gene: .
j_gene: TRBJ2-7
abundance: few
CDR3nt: TGTGCCAGCAGCCCGAGCCCCCAGGGCCCCATTTGGGAGCAGTACTTC
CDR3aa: CASSPSPQGPIWEQYF

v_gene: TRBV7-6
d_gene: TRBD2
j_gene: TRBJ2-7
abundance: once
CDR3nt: TGTGCCAGCAGCTTAGAACTAGCGGGAGTCGTCGAGCAGTACTTC
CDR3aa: CASSLELAGVVEQYF

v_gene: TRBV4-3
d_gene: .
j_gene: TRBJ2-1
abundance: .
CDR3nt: TGCGCCAGCAGCCAAGATGGGACACGCCACAATGAGCAGTTCTTC
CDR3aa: CASSQDGTRHNEQFF

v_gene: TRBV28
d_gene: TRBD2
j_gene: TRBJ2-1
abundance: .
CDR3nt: TGTGCCAGCAGTTTACTCCTCTTGGGGCAGCCGGGACTAGCGGAGGGTCCGTCTTACAATGAGCAGTTCTTC
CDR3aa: CASSLLLLGQPGLAEGPSYNEQFF

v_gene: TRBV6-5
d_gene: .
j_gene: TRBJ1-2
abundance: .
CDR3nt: TGTGCCAGCAGTTACGGGGGCGGAGGCTACACCTTC
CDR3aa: CASSYGGGGYTF

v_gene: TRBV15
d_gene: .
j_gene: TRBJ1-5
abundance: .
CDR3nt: TGTGCCACCAGCGGCAGATATGGGGCTAGCAATCAGCCCCAGCATTTT
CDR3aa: CATSGRYGASNQPQHF

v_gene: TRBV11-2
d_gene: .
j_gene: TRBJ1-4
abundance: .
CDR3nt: TGTGCCAGCAGCTTATCGGGGGAAAGGGGTGAAAAACTGTTTTTT
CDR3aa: CASSLSGERGEKLFF